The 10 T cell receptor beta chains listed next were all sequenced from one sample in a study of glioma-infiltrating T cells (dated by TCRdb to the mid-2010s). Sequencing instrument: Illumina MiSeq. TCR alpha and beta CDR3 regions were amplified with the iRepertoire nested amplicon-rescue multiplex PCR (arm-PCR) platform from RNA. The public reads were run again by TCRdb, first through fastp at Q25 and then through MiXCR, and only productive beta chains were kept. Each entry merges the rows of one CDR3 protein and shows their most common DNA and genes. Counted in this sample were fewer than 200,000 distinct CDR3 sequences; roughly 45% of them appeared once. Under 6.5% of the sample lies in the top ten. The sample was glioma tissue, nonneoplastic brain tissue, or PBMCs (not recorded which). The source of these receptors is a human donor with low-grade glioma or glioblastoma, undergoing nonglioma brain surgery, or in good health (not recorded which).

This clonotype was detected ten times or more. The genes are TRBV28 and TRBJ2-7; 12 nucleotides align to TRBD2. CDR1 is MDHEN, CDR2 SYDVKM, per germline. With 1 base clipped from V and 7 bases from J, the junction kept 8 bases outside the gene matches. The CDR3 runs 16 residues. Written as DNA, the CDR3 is TGTGCCAGCAGTTTATTCGGACTAGCGGGAAGGGTAGAGCAGTACTTC. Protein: CASSLFGLAGRVEQYF.

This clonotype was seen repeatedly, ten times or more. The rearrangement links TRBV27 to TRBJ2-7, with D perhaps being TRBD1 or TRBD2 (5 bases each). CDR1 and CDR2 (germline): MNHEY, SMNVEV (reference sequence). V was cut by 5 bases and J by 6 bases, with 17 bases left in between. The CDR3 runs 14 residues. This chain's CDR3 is CASSLRRDPFEQYF. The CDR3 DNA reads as TGTGCCAGCAGTCTCCGAAGGGACCCCTTCGAGCAGTACTTC.

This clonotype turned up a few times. The CDR3 region is CAISGTSTNTEAFF. In nucleotides, the CDR3 is TGTGCCATCAGTGGGACCTCGACCAACACTGAAGCTTTCTTT. The rearrangement joins TRBV10-3 to TRBJ1-1; D is ambiguous. Trimming took off 4 bases at V and 2 bases at J, with 11 bases between the two ends. Germline V gene data show CDR1 as ENHRY and CDR2 as SYGVKD. The CDR3 is made up of 14 amino acids.

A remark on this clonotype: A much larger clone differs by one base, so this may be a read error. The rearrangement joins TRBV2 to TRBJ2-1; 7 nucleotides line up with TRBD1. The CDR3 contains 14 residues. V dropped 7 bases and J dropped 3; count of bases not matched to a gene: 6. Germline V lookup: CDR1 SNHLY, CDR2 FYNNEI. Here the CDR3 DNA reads TGTGCCAGCATTGGGGACAGCTACTACAATGAGCAGTTCTTC. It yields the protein CASIGDSYYNEQFF.

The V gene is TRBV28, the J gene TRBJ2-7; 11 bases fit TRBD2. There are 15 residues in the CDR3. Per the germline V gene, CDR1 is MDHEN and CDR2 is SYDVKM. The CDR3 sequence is CAGSFSGRGSYEQYF. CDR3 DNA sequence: TGTGCAGGAAGTTTTAGCGGGAGGGGTTCCTACGAGCAGTACTTC.

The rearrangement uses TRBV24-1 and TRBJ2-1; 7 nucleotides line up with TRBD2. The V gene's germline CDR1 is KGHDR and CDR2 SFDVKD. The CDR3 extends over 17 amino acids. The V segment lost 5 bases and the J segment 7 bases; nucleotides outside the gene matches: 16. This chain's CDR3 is CATSASDERDVRNEQFF. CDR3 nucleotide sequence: TGTGCCACCAGTGCGAGTGATGAGCGGGACGTAAGGAATGAGCAGTTCTTC.

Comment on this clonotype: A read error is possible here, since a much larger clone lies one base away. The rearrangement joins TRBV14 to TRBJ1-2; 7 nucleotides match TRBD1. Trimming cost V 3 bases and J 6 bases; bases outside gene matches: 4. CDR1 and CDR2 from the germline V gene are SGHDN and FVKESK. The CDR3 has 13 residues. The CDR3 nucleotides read TGTGCCAGCAGCCAGGGACAGCGCCATGGCTACACCTTC. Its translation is CASSQGQRHGYTF.

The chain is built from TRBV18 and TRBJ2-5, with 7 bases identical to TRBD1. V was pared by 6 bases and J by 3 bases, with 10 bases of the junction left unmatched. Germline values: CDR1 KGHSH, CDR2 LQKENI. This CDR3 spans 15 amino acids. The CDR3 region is CASSSNRGYEETQYF. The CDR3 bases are TGTGCCAGCTCGTCAAACAGGGGATACGAAGAGACCCAGTACTTC.

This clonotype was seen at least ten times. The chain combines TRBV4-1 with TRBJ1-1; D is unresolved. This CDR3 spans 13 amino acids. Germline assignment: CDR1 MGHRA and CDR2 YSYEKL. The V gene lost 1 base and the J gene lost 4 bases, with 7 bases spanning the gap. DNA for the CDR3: TGCGCCAGCAGCCAAGGTGGGAGCACTGAAGCTTTCTTT. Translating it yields CASSQGGSTEAFF.

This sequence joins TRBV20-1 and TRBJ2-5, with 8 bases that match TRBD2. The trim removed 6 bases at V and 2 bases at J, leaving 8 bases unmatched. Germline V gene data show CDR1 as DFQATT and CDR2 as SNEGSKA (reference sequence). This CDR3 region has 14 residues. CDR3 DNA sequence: TGCAGTGCGACCGTCGGGAGGGTTCAAGAGACCCAGTACTTC. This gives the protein CSATVGRVQETQYF.